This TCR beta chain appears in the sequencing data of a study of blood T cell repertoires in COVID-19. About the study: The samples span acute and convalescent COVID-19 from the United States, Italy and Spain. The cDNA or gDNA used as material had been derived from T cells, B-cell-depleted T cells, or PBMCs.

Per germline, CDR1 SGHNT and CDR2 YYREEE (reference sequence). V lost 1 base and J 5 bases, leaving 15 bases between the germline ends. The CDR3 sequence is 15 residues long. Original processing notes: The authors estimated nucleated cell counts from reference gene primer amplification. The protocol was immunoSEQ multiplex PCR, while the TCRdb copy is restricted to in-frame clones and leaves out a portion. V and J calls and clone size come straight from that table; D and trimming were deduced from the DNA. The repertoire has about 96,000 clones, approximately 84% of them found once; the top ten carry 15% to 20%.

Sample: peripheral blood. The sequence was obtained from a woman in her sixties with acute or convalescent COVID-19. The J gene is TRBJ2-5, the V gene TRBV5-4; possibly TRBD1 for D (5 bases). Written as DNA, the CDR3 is TGTGCCAGCAGCTTGCCCCCAGGGAATCTCGAGACCCAGTACTTC. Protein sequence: CASSLPPGNLETQYF.